This TCR beta chain was recorded in a study of T cells in Graves' hyperthyroidism and ophthalmopathy. Whole-study context: Peripheral blood was acquired at first diagnosis, ahead of any therapy whatsoever.

Notes on this clonotype: The antigen is undetermined.

The V end lost 2 bases, the J end lost 6 bases, and 7 bases lay between the germline ends. The CDR3 sequence is 13 residues long. Per the germline V gene, CDR1 is SNHLY and CDR2 is FYNNEI. General observations from the study: Most clonotypes expanded in thyroid above 0.001 were likewise present in blood.

RNA transcripts were the template for amplifying TCR beta CDR3 regions. HTBI primers were employed in a first-round RT-PCR of the TCR CDR3. Via MiXCR, TCRdb re-called the multiplex PCR reads, giving one row per CDR3 protein. The sample has around 620,000 distinct CDR3 sequences, about 16% seen once. This sequence originates from a woman in her thirties with Graves' hyperthyroidism. The chain carries TRBV2 and TRBJ2-2; D possibly corresponds to TRBD1 (5 bases). The sample consisted of blood. Here the CDR3 DNA reads TGTGCCAGCAGTGAAAGGGGCTCCGGGGAGCTGTTTTTT. It specifies CASSERGSGELFF. The full variable domain, its missing parts supplied by reference TRBV2 and TRBJ2-2, is EPEVTQTPSHQVTQMGQEVILRCVPISNHLYFYWYRQILGQKVEFLVSFYNNEISEKSEIFDDQFSVERPDGSNFTLKIRSTKLEDSAMYFCASSERGSGELFFGEGSRLTVL.